These T cell receptor beta chains were read from a single sample in a study of CD8 T cells in Susac syndrome. TCRdb re-called the immunoSEQ multiplex PCR reads with MiXCR, one entry per CDR3 protein. The repertoire holds roughly 76,000 distinct CDR3 sequences, with roughly 92% as singletons. The sequenced material came from CD8+ T cells from PBMCs. The receptors were sampled from a human donor with Susac syndrome. Each CDR3 is given with its conserved first and last residue. Fields, in order: J gene, D gene, V gene, clone size, CDR3 protein, CDR3 DNA. A D gene is named only where the DNA matches it firmly. The listing skips clone size in some rows; elsewhere it reads once, few, many or a size class.

>TRBJ2-2|TRBD1|TRBV19|NA
CASSIGPPGQSNTGELFF
TGTGCCAGTAGTATAGGCCCACCGGGACAGTCGAACACCGGGGAGCTGTTTTTT
>TRBJ2-1|NA|TRBV7-2|NA
CASSPAGLGNEQFF
TGTGCCAGCAGCCCGGCCGGGCTTGGCAATGAGCAGTTCTTC
>TRBJ2-7|TRBD1|TRBV5-6|NA
CASSFGTGNYEQYF
TGTGCCAGCAGCTTTGGGACAGGGAATTACGAGCAGTACTTC
>TRBJ2-3|NA|TRBV29-1|NA
CSVGAILTDTQYF
TGCAGCGTTGGAGCGATTCTTACAGATACGCAGTATTTT
>TRBJ2-2|NA|TRBV6-8|NA
CASSYPIWRAGELFF
TGTGCCAGCAGTTACCCCATTTGGCGAGCCGGGGAGCTGTTTTTT
>TRBJ2-5|NA|TRBV6-2/TRBV6-3|NA
CASSYRTETQYF
TGTGCCAGCAGTTACAGGACAGAGACCCAGTACTTC
>TRBJ2-5|NA|TRBV7-8|NA
CASSLTRPPGTQYF
TGTGCCAGCAGCTTAACTAGGCCCCCCGGGACCCAGTACTTC
>TRBJ2-1|NA|TRBV19|NA
CASSIGGLLYNEQFF
TGTGCCAGTAGTATAGGGGGCCTACTCTACAATGAGCAGTTCTTC
>TRBJ2-3|NA|TRBV9|NA
CASSVEGGPSTDTQYF
TGTGCCAGCAGCGTAGAGGGGGGGCCCAGCACAGATACGCAGTATTTT
>TRBJ2-3|NA|TRBV20-1|NA
CSARKGGGTDTQYF
TGCAGTGCTAGAAAGGGGGGGGGCACAGATACGCAGTATTTT
>TRBJ1-2|NA|TRBV12-5|NA
CASGLGQGGGYTF
TGTGCTAGTGGTTTGGGGCAGGGTGGCGGCTACACCTTC
>TRBJ2-2|TRBD1|TRBV4-2|NA
CASARAGGLSGELFF
TGTGCCAGCGCGCGTGCAGGGGGCTTATCCGGGGAGCTGTTTTTT
>TRBJ1-1|NA|TRBV5-4|NA
CASSLTGVWTEAFF
TGTGCCAGCAGCTTAACGGGAGTATGGACTGAAGCTTTCTTT
>TRBJ2-7|TRBD2|TRBV20-1|NA
CSARDVRGGYEQYF
TGCAGTGCTAGAGATGTGCGGGGGGGATACGAGCAGTACTTC
>TRBJ2-7|NA|TRBV6-2/TRBV6-3|NA
CASSYSITLTGYPSSYEQYF
TGTGCCAGCAGTTACTCGATCACCCTTACAGGATACCCAAGCTCCTACGAGCAGTACTTC
>TRBJ1-1|NA|TRBV6-5|once
CASSYSNSRLMNTEAFF
TGTGCCAGCAGTTACTCGAATAGCCGTCTCATGAACACTGAAGCTTTCTTT
>TRBJ2-7|TRBD2|TRBV20-1|few
CSARGASGGSEQYF
TGCAGTGCTAGAGGGGCTAGCGGGGGGTCCGAGCAGTACTTC
>TRBJ2-3|TRBD2|TRBV14|NA
CASSLLAVHTDTQYF
TGTGCCAGCAGCCTACTAGCGGTTCACACAGATACGCAGTATTTT
>TRBJ2-7|TRBD1|TRBV12-5|NA
CASGLVLGTALTYEQYF
TGTGCTAGTGGTTTGGTACTGGGGACAGCGTTGACCTACGAGCAGTACTTC
>TRBJ1-5|NA|TRBV2|NA
CASKGIINEPQHF
TGTGCCAGCAAGGGTATTATTAATGAGCCCCAGCATTTT
>TRBJ2-1|NA|TRBV29-1|NA
CSVETWESYNEQFF
TGCAGCGTTGAGACGTGGGAGTCCTACAATGAGCAGTTCTTC
>TRBJ2-7|NA|TRBV5-1|NA
CASSLERSSYEQYF
TGCGCCAGCAGCTTGGAAAGGAGCTCCTACGAGCAGTACTTC